One and the same sample provided the 12 T cell receptor beta chains below, sequenced in a study of sequential checkpoint blockade in melanoma. Treatment reported: randomized to nivolumab then ipilimumab (arm A) or the reverse (arm B). The protocol was immunoSEQ multiplex PCR, while the TCRdb copy is restricted to in-frame clones and leaves out a portion. The top ten clones hold about a sixth of a sample with 640 or so clones, around 21% of them seen once. The sample in question was tumor tissue (inferred from file names), obtained from a patient given nivolumab and ipilimumab in sequence. The receptors stem from a human donor with melanoma.

This clone was seen a few times. The chain recombines TRBV6-8 with TRBJ1-2; D uncertain. The CDR3 runs to 15 residues. The V end lost 4 bases, the J end lost 2 bases, and 14 bases lay between the germline ends. Germline CDR1 and CDR2: MNHGY and SAAAGT. For the CDR3, the DNA is TGTGCCAGCAGTTCCCCCGAGACCGCGAACTATGGCTACACCTTC. It codes for CASSSPETANYGYTF.

This clone was detected a few times. The gene calls are TRBV28 and TRBJ2-4; D gene unclear. CDR1 is MDHEN and CDR2 is SYDVKM in the germline V gene. This CDR3 is built from 14 residues. Deletions cut 2 bases from V and 2 bases from J, with 7 bases between. The CDR3 nucleotides read TGTGCCAGCAGTTTAGAAGGTACCAAAAACATTCAGTACTTC. As protein: CASSLEGTKNIQYF.

This clone is categorized as medium-sized. The CDR3 protein is CASSFRAAIGYGYTF. The CDR3 DNA reads as TGTGCCAGCAGCTTCAGGGCGGCTATCGGCTATGGCTACACCTTC. The chain has TRBV11-3 and TRBJ1-2, with a weak D call TRBD1 (5 bases). Trimming shortened V by 3 bases and J by 4 bases, and 15 bases separated the two germline ends. Germline assignment: CDR1 SGHNT and CDR2 YENEEA. The CDR3 sequence is 15 residues long. The full variable domain, with the rest looked up from reference TRBV11-3 and TRBJ1-2, is EAGVVQSPRYKIIEKKQPVAFWCNPISGHNTLYWYLQNLGQGPELLIRYENEEAVDDSQLPKDRFSAERLKGVDSTLKIQPAELGDSAVYLCASSFRAAIGYGYTFGSGTRLTVV.

The chain links TRBV25-1 to TRBJ2-3; D may match TRBD1 or TRBD2 (5 bases each). Germline assignment: CDR1 MGHDK and CDR2 SYGVNS. The CDR3 length is 16 residues. Trimming stripped 1 base from V and 1 base from J, with 12 bases between. The CDR3 spells CASSESIRGGTDTQYF. CDR3 nucleotide sequence: TGTGCCAGCAGTGAATCCATCCGGGGCGGCACAGATACGCAGTATTTT.

The chain links TRBV19 to TRBJ1-2; D gene uncertain. The V end lost 3 bases, the J end lost 8 bases, and 13 bases lay between the germline ends. CDR1 is LNHDA, CDR2 SQIVND, per germline (reference sequence). The CDR3 has 13 amino acids. CDR3 sequence: CASSIAPVSGYTF. The DNA for the CDR3 is TGTGCCAGTAGTATCGCCCCAGTTTCCGGCTACACCTTC.

Only a few counts were recorded for this clone. V usage is TRBV29-1 and J usage is TRBJ2-2, with 12 bases identical to TRBD2. Unmatched junction bases numbered 0, after V lost 4 bases and J lost 6 bases. CDR1 and CDR2 (germline): SQVTM, ANQGSEA. This CDR3 has 13 residues. CDR3 bases: TGCAGCGTTGGGACTAGCGGGGCCGGGGAGCTGTTTTTT. Translating gives CSVGTSGAGELFF.

By frequency in the sample, this clone is large. The V gene is TRBV28, the J gene TRBJ1-1; D call uncertain. Germline lookup yields CDR1 MDHEN and CDR2 SYDVKM. This CDR3 region has 15 residues. The V and J ends lost 6 bases and 1 base respectively, with 15 bases between them. Here the CDR3 reads CASRKLTDTNTEAFF. The CDR3 nucleotides are TGTGCCAGCAGAAAACTGACCGACACGAACACTGAAGCTTTCTTT.

This clone counts as medium-sized (0.01 to 0.1%). The gene calls are TRBV9 and TRBJ2-5; the D is unclear. The CDR3 consists of 15 residues. Germline CDR1 is SGDLS and CDR2 is YYNGEE. V lost 0 bases and J 1 base, leaving 10 bases between the germline ends. CDR3 nucleotide sequence: TGTGCCAGCAGCGTAGACATAGGGTCCCAAGAGACCCAGTACTTC. Translated: CASSVDIGSQETQYF.

In its sample, this clone ranks as hyperexpanded. The chain joins TRBV9 to TRBJ2-7; D could derive from TRBD1 or TRBD2 (5 bases each). Per germline, CDR1 SGDLS and CDR2 YYNGEE. The CDR3 has 15 residues. The V and J ends lost 0 bases and 0 bases respectively, with 10 bases between them. The chain's CDR3 is CASSVGEGFSYEQYF. The CDR3 DNA sequence: TGTGCCAGCAGCGTAGGTGAGGGGTTCTCCTACGAGCAGTACTTC.

In this sample, this clone is medium-sized. The chain employs TRBV9 and TRBJ2-1, with D maybe TRBD2 (6 bases). There are 13 residues in the CDR3. With 3 bases removed from V and 5 bases from J, the gap between germline ends came to 9 bases. CDR1 and CDR2 (germline): SGDLS, YYNGEE. CDR3 region: CASSAGTHNEQFF. In DNA, the CDR3 is TGTGCCAGCAGCGCCGGGACTCACAATGAGCAGTTCTTC. The complete variable domain, with remaining parts taken from reference TRBV9 and TRBJ2-1, reads DSGVTQTPKHLITATGQRVTLRCSPRSGDLSVYWYQQSLDQGLQFLIQYYNGEERAKGNILERFSAQQFPDLHSELNLSSLELGDSALYFCASSAGTHNEQFFGPGTRLTVL.

By share of the sample, this clone is large. The CDR3, as DNA: TGTGCCAGCAGCTCCCCGACAGGGGGTTCCTCCTACGAGCAGTACTTC. It encodes CASSSPTGGSSYEQYF. This sequence joins TRBV11-3 and TRBJ2-7, with 9 nucleotides matching TRBD1. CDR3 length equals 16 residues. Germline values: CDR1 SGHNT, CDR2 YENEEA. The V segment lost 4 bases and the J segment 0 bases; nucleotides outside the gene matches: 7.

This clone turned up a few times. The rearrangement joins TRBV6-8 to TRBJ2-2; 7 bases agree with TRBD1. J was trimmed by 0 bases and V by 6 bases; bases with no gene match: 4. CDR1 and CDR2 (germline): MNHGY, SAAAGT. CDR3 length equals 15 residues. CDR3 amino acids: CASRAGTANTGELFF. CDR3 DNA: TGTGCCAGCAGAGCCGGGACAGCGAACACCGGGGAGCTGTTTTTT.